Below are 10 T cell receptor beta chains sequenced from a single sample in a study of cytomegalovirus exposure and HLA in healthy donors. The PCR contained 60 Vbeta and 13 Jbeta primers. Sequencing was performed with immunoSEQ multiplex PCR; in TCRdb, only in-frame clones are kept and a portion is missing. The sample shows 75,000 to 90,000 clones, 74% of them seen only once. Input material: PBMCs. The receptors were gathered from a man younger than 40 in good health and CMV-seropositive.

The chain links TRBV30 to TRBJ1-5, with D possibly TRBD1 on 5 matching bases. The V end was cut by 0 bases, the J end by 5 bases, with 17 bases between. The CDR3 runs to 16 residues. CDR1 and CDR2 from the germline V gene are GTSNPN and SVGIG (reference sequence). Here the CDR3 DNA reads TGTGCCTGGAGTGTAGCAGGGATAGAGTTGGATCAGCCCCAGCATTTT. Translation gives CAWSVAGIELDQPQHF. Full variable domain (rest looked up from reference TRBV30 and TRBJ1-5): SQTIHQWPATLVQPVGSPLSLECTVEGTSNPNLYWYRQAAGRGLQLLFYSVGIGQISSEVPQNLSASRPQDRQFILSSKKLLLSDSGFYLCAWSVAGIELDQPQHFGDGTRLSIL.

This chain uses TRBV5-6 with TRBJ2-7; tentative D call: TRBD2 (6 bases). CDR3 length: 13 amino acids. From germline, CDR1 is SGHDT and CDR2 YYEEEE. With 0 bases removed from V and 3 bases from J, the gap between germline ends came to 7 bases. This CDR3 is CASSLGTNYEQYF. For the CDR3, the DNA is TGTGCCAGCAGCTTGGGGACTAACTACGAGCAGTACTTC. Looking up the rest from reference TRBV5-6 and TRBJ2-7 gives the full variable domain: DAGVTQSPTHLIKTRGQQVTLRCSPKSGHDTVSWYQQALGQGPQFIFQYYEEEERQRGNFPDRFSGHQFPNYSSELNVNALLLGDSALYLCASSLGTNYEQYFGPGTRLTVT.

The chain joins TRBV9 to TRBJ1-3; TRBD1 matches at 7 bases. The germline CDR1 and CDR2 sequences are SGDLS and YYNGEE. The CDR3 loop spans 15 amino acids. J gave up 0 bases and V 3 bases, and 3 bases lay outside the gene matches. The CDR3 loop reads CASSETGDSGNTIYF. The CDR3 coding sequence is TGTGCCAGCAGCGAAACAGGGGACTCTGGAAACACCATATATTTT.

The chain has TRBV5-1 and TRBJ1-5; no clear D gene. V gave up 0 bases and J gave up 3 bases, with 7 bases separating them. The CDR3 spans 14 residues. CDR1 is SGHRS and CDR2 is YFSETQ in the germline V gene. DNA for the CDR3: TGCGCCAGCAGCTTGGACTTCTTCAATCAGCCCCAGCATTTT. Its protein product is CASSLDFFNQPQHF.

DNA for the CDR3: TGTGCCAGCAGCTTGACAGGGCAGTCGGCTGAAGCTTTCTTT. Residues: CASSLTGQSAEAFF. The chain couples TRBV7-2 to TRBJ1-1; TRBD1 matches 7 bases. Germline CDR1 reads SGHTA; CDR2 reads FQGNSA. This CDR3 region has 14 residues. With 3 bases clipped from V and 6 bases from J, the junction kept 7 bases outside the gene matches.

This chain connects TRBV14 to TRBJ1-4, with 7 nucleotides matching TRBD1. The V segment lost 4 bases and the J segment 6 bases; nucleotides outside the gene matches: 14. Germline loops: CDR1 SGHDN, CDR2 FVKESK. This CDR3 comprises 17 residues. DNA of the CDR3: TGTGCCAGCAGCCTTCGTGGAGGGGGCCGCTATGATGAAAAACTGTTTTTT. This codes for CASSLRGGGRYDEKLFF.

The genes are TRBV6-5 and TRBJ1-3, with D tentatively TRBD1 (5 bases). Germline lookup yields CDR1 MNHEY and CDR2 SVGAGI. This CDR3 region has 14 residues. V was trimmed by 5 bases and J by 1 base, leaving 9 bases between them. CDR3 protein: CASSPQGSGNTIYF. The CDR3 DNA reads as TGTGCCAGCAGTCCCCAGGGTTCTGGAAACACCATATATTTT.

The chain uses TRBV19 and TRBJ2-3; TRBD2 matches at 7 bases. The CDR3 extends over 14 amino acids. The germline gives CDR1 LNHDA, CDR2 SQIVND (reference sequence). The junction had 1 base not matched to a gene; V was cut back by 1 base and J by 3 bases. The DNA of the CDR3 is TGTGCCAGTAGTATAGCAGCGGGAACAGATACGCAGTATTTT. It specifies CASSIAAGTDTQYF.

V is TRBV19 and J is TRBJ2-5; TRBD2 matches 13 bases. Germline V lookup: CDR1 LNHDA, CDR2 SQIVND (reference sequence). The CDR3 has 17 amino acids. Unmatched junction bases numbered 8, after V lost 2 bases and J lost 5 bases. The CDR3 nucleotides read TGTGCCAGTAGTATAAAACGCGGGACTAGCGGGACTGAGACCCAGTACTTC. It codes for CASSIKRGTSGTETQYF.

CDR3 in amino acids: CASSGDSESYEQYF. In nucleotides, the CDR3 is TGTGCCAGCAGTGGGGACAGCGAATCCTACGAGCAGTACTTC. The chain combines TRBV6-6 with TRBJ2-7; 7 bases are shared with TRBD1. Germline-derived CDR1 and CDR2 are MNHNY and SVGAGI (reference sequence). After removal of 5 bases from V and 1 base from J, the junction contained 5 bases not matched to a gene. The CDR3 spans 14 residues.